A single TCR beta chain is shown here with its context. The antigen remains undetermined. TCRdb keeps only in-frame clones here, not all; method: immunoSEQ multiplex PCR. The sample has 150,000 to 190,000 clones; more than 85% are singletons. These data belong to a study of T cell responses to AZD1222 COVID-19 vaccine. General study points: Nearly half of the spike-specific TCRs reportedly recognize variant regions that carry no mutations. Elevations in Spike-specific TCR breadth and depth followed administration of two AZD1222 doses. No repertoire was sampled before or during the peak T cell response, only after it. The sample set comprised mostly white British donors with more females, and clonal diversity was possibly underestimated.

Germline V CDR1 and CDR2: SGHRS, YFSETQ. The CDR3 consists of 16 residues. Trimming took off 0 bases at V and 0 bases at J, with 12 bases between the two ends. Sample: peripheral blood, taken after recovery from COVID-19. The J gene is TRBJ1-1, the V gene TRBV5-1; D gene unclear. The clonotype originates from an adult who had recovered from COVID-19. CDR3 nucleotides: TGCGCCAGCAGCTTGGCCGTGGGGAACATGAACACTGAAGCTTTCTTT. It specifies CASSLAVGNMNTEAFF. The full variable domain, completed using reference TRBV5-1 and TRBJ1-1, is KAGVTQTPRYLIKTRGQQVTLSCSPISGHRSVSWYQQTPGQGLQFLFEYFSETQRNKGNFPGRFSGRQFSNSRSEMNVSTLELGDSALYLCASSLAVGNMNTEAFFGQGTRLTVV.